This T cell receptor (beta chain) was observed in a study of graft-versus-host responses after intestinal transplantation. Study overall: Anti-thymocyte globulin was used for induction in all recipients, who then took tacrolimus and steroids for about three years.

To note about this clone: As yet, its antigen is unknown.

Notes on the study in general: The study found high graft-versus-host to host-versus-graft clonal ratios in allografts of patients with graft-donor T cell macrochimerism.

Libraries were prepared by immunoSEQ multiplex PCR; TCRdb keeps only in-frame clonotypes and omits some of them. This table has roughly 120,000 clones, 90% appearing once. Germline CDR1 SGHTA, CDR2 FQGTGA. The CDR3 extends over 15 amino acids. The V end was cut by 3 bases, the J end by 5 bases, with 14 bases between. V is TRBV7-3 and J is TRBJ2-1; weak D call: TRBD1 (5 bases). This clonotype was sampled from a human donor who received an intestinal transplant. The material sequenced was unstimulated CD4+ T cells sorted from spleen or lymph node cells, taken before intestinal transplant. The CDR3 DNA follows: TGTGCCAGCAGCTTGGGCGACAGTAAGAACAATGAGCAGTTCTTC. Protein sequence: CASSLGDSKNNEQFF.